A selection of T cell receptor beta chains follows, all from one sample in a study of neurological immune-mediated disorders. In TCRdb, the 5' RACE reads were re-called with MiXCR into one record per CDR3 protein. The profile covers 84,000 or so distinct CDR3 sequences, with roughly an eighth appearing a single time and around 5.3% taken by the ten largest. The sequenced sample consisted of PBMCs. The receptor source for this set is a female donor with HTLV-1-associated myelopathy (HAM/TSP). The CDR3 runs from the conserved cysteine through the conserved F or W. Each record gives: V gene, clone size, D gene, J gene, CDR3 DNA, CDR3 protein. A D gene is named only where the DNA matches it firmly. Some rows have no size entry. The others give once, few or many, or a class for an expanded clone.

V: TRBV5-1; size: many; D: TRBD2; J: TRBJ2-1; DNA: TGCGCCAGCACCCCCCTATGGACTAGCGGGTACAATGAGCAGTTCTTC; CDR3: CASTPLWTSGYNEQFF
V: TRBV18; size: NA; D: NA; J: TRBJ2-2; DNA: TGTGCCAGCTCACCATTACCGATTCTGGCCGGGGAGCTGTTTTTT; CDR3: CASSPLPILAGELFF
V: TRBV28; size: many; D: TRBD1; J: TRBJ1-2; DNA: TGTGCCAGCAGTTCCTCAGGGGGCGCATTTGGCTACACCTTC; CDR3: CASSSSGGAFGYTF
V: TRBV20-1; size: NA; D: TRBD1; J: TRBJ1-1; DNA: TGCAGTGCTAGAGATATTCTTGGGACAGGGGGGCGGACTGAAGCTTTCTTT; CDR3: CSARDILGTGGRTEAFF
V: TRBV3-1; size: NA; D: NA; J: TRBJ1-3; DNA: TGTGCCAGCAGCCCCCCCTGGGGGGGTGTTGGAAACACCATATATTTT; CDR3: CASSPPWGGVGNTIYF
V: TRBV6-1; size: many; D: NA; J: TRBJ1-5; DNA: TGTGCCAGCAGTGAAGTACAGCGTCAGCCCCAGCATTTT; CDR3: CASSEVQRQPQHF
V: TRBV4-1; size: many; D: NA; J: TRBJ2-7; DNA: TGCGCCAGCAGCGCCCGGGTAGGAAGCGAGCAGTACTTC; CDR3: CASSARVGSEQYF
V: TRBV15; size: many; D: TRBD2; J: TRBJ2-1; DNA: TGTGCCACCAGTAGCGGGGGGGCCACTTACAATGAGCAGTTCTTC; CDR3: CATSSGGATYNEQFF
V: TRBV28; size: many; D: TRBD2; J: TRBJ2-3; DNA: TGTGCCAGCAGTACACAGCGGGGGGCCTGGGATACGCAGTATTTT; CDR3: CASSTQRGAWDTQYF
V: TRBV28; size: many; D: TRBD2; J: TRBJ2-5; DNA: TGTGCCAGCCGTTCGGGCGGGGGATCGAAGACCCAGTACTTC; CDR3: CASRSGGGSKTQYF
V: TRBV28; size: few; D: TRBD1; J: TRBJ2-1; DNA: TGTGCCAGCAGTCCACTCGGACAGGGGCTAAATGAGCAGTTCTTC; CDR3: CASSPLGQGLNEQFF
V: TRBV5-1; size: many; D: TRBD2; J: TRBJ2-7; DNA: TGCGCCAGCAGCCCGGAGGGAGCGGGGGGCTCCTACGAGCAGTACTTC; CDR3: CASSPEGAGGSYEQYF
V: TRBV5-1; size: many; D: TRBD2; J: TRBJ2-1; DNA: TGCGCCAGCAGCGAGACTAGCGGGGTTAACAATGAGCAGTTCTTC; CDR3: CASSETSGVNNEQFF
V: TRBV5-1; size: many; D: NA; J: TRBJ2-7; DNA: TGCGCCAGCAGCGGCCTCCCCTCCTACGAGCAGTACTTC; CDR3: CASSGLPSYEQYF